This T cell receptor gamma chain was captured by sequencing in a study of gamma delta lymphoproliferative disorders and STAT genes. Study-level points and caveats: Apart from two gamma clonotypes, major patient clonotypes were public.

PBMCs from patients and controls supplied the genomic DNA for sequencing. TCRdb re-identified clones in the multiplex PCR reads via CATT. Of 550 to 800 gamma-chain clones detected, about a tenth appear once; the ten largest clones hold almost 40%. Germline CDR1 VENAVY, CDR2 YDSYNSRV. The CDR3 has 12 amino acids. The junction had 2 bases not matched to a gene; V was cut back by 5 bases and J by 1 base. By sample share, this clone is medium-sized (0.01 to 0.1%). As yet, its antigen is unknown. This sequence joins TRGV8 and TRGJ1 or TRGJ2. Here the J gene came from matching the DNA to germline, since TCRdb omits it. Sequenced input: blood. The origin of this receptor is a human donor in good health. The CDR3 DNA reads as TGTGCCACCTGGGTCAATTATTATAAGAAACTCTTT. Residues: CATWVNYYKKLF.